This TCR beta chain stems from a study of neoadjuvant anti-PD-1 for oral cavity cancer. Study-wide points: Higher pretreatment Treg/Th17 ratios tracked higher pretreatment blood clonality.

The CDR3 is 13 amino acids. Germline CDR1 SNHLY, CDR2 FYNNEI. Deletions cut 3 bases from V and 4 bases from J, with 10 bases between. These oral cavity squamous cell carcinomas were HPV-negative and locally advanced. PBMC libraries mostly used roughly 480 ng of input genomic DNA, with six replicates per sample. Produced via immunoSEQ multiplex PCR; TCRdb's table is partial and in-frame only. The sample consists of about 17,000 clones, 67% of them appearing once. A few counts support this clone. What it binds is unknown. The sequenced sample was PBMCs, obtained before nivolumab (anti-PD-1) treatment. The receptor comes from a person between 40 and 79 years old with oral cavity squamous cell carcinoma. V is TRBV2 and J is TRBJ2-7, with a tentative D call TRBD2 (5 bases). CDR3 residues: CASSDGLSYEQYF. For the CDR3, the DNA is TGTGCCAGCAGTGATGGACTTTCTTACGAGCAGTACTTC.